Presented here are 23 T cell receptor beta chains from one specimen sequenced in a study of response to subunit inactivated influenza vaccine. TCRdb passed the RT-PCR reads through MiXCR, listing each CDR3 protein once. This table has hundreds of thousands of distinct CDR3 sequences, roughly 20% appearing once. The material was PBMCs from blood, obtained more than 4 days after vaccination. These receptor sequences come from a man in his fifties who received an inactivated influenza vaccine.

Concerning this clonotype: One end of the junction does not line up with germline, which may come from a read error. The chain employs TRBV12-3 or TRBV12-4 and TRBJ1-4, with 7 positions matching TRBD1. CDR3 length: 14 amino acids. CDR3 loop: CASRPTGLNEKLFF. The DNA for the CDR3 is TGTGCCAGCAGACCGACAGGGCTTAATGAAAAACTGTTTTTC.

This clonotype was found a few times. V gene TRBV2 combines with J gene TRBJ2-7, with no clear D. The germline V gene has CDR1 SNHLY and CDR2 FYNNEI. V was shortened by 4 bases and J by 7 bases, with 11 bases between the two germline ends. This CDR3 is 12 amino acids long. In nucleotides, the CDR3 is TGTGCCAGCAGTGCACGGGCAGTGGAGCAGTACTTC. This translates into CASSARAVEQYF.

This clonotype has at least ten counts. The V and J genes are TRBV7-2 and TRBJ2-1, with 12 bases fitting TRBD2. Germline V lookup: CDR1 SGHTA, CDR2 FQGNSA. The CDR3 extends over 14 amino acids. Unmatched junction bases numbered 1, after V lost 3 bases and J lost 7 bases. The CDR3 coding sequence is TGTGCCAGCAGCTTCGGACTAGCGGGGAATGAGCAGTTCTTC. This codes for CASSFGLAGNEQFF.

The genes are TRBV7-2 and TRBJ1-2, with 8 bases matching TRBD1. This CDR3 has 15 residues. V was pared by 5 bases and J by 1 base, with 6 bases of the junction left unmatched. The V gene's germline CDR1 is SGHTA and CDR2 FQGNSA. The CDR3 sequence: CASSDTGQVNYGYTF. CDR3 nucleotides: TGTGCCAGCAGCGACACGGGACAGGTTAACTATGGCTACACCTTC. The variable domain in full, completed from reference TRBV7-2 and TRBJ1-2, reads GAGVSQSPSNKVTEKGKDVELRCDPISGHTALYWYRQSLGQGLEFLIYFQGNSAPDKSGLPSDRFSAERTGGSVSTLTIQRTQQEDSAVYLCASSDTGQVNYGYTFGSGTRLTVV.

This clonotype was detected a few times. This chain uses TRBV30 with TRBJ1-1; D is unresolved. This CDR3 has 11 amino acids. Germline values: CDR1 GTSNPN, CDR2 SVGIG (reference sequence). V was pared by 4 bases and J by 3 bases, with 6 bases between. In DNA, the CDR3 is TGTGCCTGGAACGGGTACACTGAAGCTTTCTTT. This codes for CAWNGYTEAFF.

This clonotype was detected many times. The gene calls are TRBV20-1 and TRBJ2-1; 13 bases map to TRBD2. Trimming took 1 base from V and 8 from J; bases not matched to a gene: 8. Per germline, CDR1 DFQATT and CDR2 SNEGSKA (reference sequence). This CDR3 region has 16 residues. The CDR3: CSARGPGTSGTDEQFF. The DNA of the CDR3 is TGCAGTGCTAGAGGACCCGGGACTAGCGGGACCGATGAGCAGTTCTTC.

The chain carries TRBV20-1 and TRBJ2-1; TRBD2 agrees at 8 bases. The CDR3 loop spans 14 amino acids. The junction had 7 bases not matched to a gene; V was cut back by 3 bases and J by 6 bases. Germline V CDR1 and CDR2: DFQATT, SNEGSKA (reference sequence). For the CDR3, the DNA is TGCAGTGCTAGTACCGGGAGGGCCGGCAATGAGCAGTTCTTC. It codes for CSASTGRAGNEQFF.

This clonotype occurred a few times. This likely comes from a read error, as the CDR3 has no conserved phenylalanine or tryptophan at its end. The DNA is omitted, as the CDR3 cannot be located on it reliably, and the CDR3 follows TCRdb's listing. The chain has TRBV5-6 and TRBJ2-5; the table's D call TRBD1 went unverified against the DNA. From germline, CDR1 is SGHDT and CDR2 YYEEEE. A total of 13 residues make up the CDR3, ends included. The CDR3 protein is CASSLVGAGIVSL.

The rearrangement joins TRBV25-1 to TRBJ2-3; 9 bases map to TRBD2. Germline-derived CDR1 and CDR2 are MGHDK and SYGVNS. J was trimmed by 0 bases and V by 1 base; bases with no gene match: 2. The CDR3 spans 16 residues. The CDR3 sequence is CASSEFLAGSTDTQYF. The CDR3, as DNA: TGTGCCAGCAGTGAATTCCTAGCGGGAAGCACAGATACGCAGTATTTT.

V is TRBV9 and J is TRBJ1-4; D is unclear. In germline, CDR1 is SGDLS, CDR2 YYNGEE. The ends were cut back, 2 bases at V and 3 bases at J, with 8 bases in the middle. This CDR3 region has 14 residues. CDR3 DNA: TGTGCCAGCAGCGTTTCCGCAGCTAATGAAAAACTGTTTTTT. Protein product: CASSVSAANEKLFF.

The chain couples TRBV20-1 to TRBJ2-1, with a possible D match to TRBD2 (5 bases). V lost 0 bases, J lost 10 bases, and 16 bases lay in between. CDR3 length: 14 residues. Germline lookup yields CDR1 DFQATT and CDR2 SNEGSKA (reference sequence). The CDR3 here is CSARDRPTPGEQFF. In DNA form, the CDR3 reads TGCAGTGCTAGAGATCGGCCTACGCCGGGGGAGCAGTTCTTC.

J is TRBJ2-1 and V is TRBV9; D might be TRBD1 (6 bases). There are 14 residues in the CDR3. The V gene lost 3 bases and the J gene lost 4 bases, with 11 bases spanning the gap. CDR1 is SGDLS, CDR2 YYNGEE, per germline. CDR3: CASSARTVYNEQFF. CDR3 DNA: TGTGCCAGCAGCGCCCGGACAGTTTACAATGAGCAGTTCTTC.

The chain combines TRBV10-3 with TRBJ2-5; D is unresolved. CDR1 and CDR2 from the germline V gene are ENHRY and SYGVKD. The V and J ends lost 6 bases and 5 bases respectively, with 7 bases between them. This CDR3 spans 11 amino acids. Here the CDR3 reads CAIRAEETQYF. CDR3 nucleotides: TGTGCCATCAGGGCCGAGGAGACCCAGTACTTC.

At least ten counts were recorded for this clonotype. The chain uses TRBV20-1 and TRBJ2-7; 9 bases line up with TRBD1. V lost 0 bases to trimming and J lost 4 bases; unmatched junction nucleotides: 10. Germline V gene sequence: CDR1 DFQATT, CDR2 SNEGSKA (reference sequence). This CDR3 contains 16 residues. The CDR3 DNA reads as TGCAGTGCTAGAGATCGTTGGGGGACAGGGAGATACGAGCAGTACTTC. As protein: CSARDRWGTGRYEQYF.

Only a few counts were recorded for this clonotype. The chain couples TRBV20-1 to TRBJ1-5; D is undetermined. CDR1 and CDR2 (germline): DFQATT, SNEGSKA (reference sequence). Trimming took off 3 bases at V and 0 bases at J, with 18 bases between the two ends. There are 17 residues in the CDR3. CDR3 in amino acids: CSASGQEKIVSNQPQHF. For the CDR3, the DNA is TGCAGTGCTAGCGGCCAGGAGAAAATCGTTAGCAATCAGCCCCAGCATTTT.

This clonotype came up a few times. The V gene is TRBV20-1, the J gene TRBJ2-7, with D possibly TRBD1 on 5 matching bases. The germline V and J ends were trimmed by 0 bases and 2 bases, with 11 bases remaining between them. In germline, CDR1 is DFQATT, CDR2 SNEGSKA (reference sequence). The CDR3 covers 14 residues. The CDR3 here is CSARDAAGPYEQYF. Written as DNA, the CDR3 is TGCAGTGCTAGAGATGCGGCAGGGCCCTACGAGCAGTACTTC.

This chain joins TRBV5-1 and TRBJ1-5, with 9 bases lining up with TRBD1. J gave up 9 bases and V 0 bases, and 7 bases lay outside the gene matches. Germline V CDR1 and CDR2: SGHRS, YFSETQ. The CDR3 contains 15 residues. CDR3 in DNA: TGCGCCAGCAGCTTGGGGGACAGGGACGCCGCGCCCCAGCATTTT. This encodes CASSLGDRDAAPQHF.

The chain recombines TRBV20-1 with TRBJ2-1; TRBD2 agrees at 13 bases. The CDR3 is 15 residues long. V was pared by 6 bases and J by 6 bases, with 8 bases of the junction left unmatched. Germline V gives CDR1 DFQATT, CDR2 SNEGSKA (reference sequence). The CDR3 DNA sequence: TGCAGTGCGAAGGACGGACTAGCGGGAGCCAATGAGCAGTTCTTC. It yields the protein CSAKDGLAGANEQFF.

CDR3 DNA sequence: TGTGCCAGCACCTATAGGACAGCCAACTACGAGCAGTACTTC. Its protein product is CASTYRTANYEQYF. The chain employs TRBV6-1 and TRBJ2-7; TRBD1 might be the D (6 bases). Germline CDR1 MNHNS, CDR2 SASEGT. This CDR3 comprises 14 residues. V shed 7 bases and J shed 3 bases, with 16 bases lying between them.

The CDR3 is CASSPHWSGTLHF. CDR3 nucleotides: TGCGCCAGCAGCCCTCACTGGTCAGGGACCCTCCACTTT. The chain links TRBV4-3 to TRBJ1-6; D is possibly TRBD1 (5 bases). The V and J ends lost 4 bases and 14 bases respectively, with 15 bases between them. This CDR3 has 13 amino acids. From germline, CDR1 is LGHNA and CDR2 YSLEER.

This clonotype was observed a few times. The genes are TRBV20-1 and TRBJ1-5; perhaps TRBD1 as D (5 bases). Germline V CDR1 and CDR2: DFQATT, SNEGSKA (reference sequence). CDR3 length equals 14 residues. The V gene lost 5 bases and the J gene lost 3 bases, with 14 bases spanning the gap. The CDR3 DNA sequence: TGCAGTGCTCGACGGGGGAGCGACAATCAGCCCCAGCATTTT. It yields the protein CSARRGSDNQPQHF.

V usage is TRBV20-1 and J usage is TRBJ1-5; D unresolved. Germline V gene sequence: CDR1 DFQATT, CDR2 SNEGSKA (reference sequence). The CDR3 contains 15 residues. V was trimmed by 1 base and J by 5 bases, leaving 15 bases between them. The CDR3 here is CSARVREGSYQPQHF. The DNA for the CDR3 is TGCAGTGCTAGAGTTCGGGAGGGCTCTTATCAGCCCCAGCATTTT.

The chain joins TRBV7-6 to TRBJ1-1; a weak D match, TRBD1 (6 bases). Trimming removed 4 bases from V and 3 bases from J, with 15 bases in between. The CDR3 runs 15 residues. The germline gives CDR1 SGHVS, CDR2 FNYEAQ. This chain's CDR3 is CASSCAQGRDTEAFF. The CDR3 DNA reads TGTGCCAGCAGCTGTGCACAGGGTAGGGACACTGAAGCTTTCTTT.